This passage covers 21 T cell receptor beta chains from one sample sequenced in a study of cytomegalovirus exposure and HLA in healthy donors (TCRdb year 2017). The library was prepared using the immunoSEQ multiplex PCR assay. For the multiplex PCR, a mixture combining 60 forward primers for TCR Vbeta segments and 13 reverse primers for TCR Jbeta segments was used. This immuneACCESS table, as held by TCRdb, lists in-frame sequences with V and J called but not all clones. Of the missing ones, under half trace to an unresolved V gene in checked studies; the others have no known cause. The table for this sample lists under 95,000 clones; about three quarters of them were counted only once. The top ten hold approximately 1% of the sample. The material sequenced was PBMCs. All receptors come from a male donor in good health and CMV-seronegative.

The CDR3 spells CASSSLSGQMRYGYTF. The CDR3 coding sequence is TGTGCCAGCAGTTCCCTCTCGGGACAAATGAGATATGGCTACACCTTC. This chain links TRBV28 with TRBJ1-2; a possible D gene is TRBD1 (6 bases). CDR1 is MDHEN, CDR2 SYDVKM, per germline. V was trimmed by 4 bases and J by 5 bases, leaving 20 bases between them. The CDR3 contains 16 residues.

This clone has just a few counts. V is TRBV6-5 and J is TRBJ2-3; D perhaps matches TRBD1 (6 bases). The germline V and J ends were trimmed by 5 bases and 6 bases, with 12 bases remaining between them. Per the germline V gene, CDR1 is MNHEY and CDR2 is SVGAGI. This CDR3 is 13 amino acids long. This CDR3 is CASSNQRGDTQYF. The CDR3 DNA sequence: TGTGCCAGCAGTAACCAAAGGGGGGATACGCAGTATTTT.

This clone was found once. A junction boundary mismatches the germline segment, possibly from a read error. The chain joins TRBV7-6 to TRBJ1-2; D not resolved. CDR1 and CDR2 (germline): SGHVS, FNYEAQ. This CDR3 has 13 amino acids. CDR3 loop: CASSSGEAGGYPF. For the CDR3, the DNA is TGTGCCAGCAGCTCAGGAGAGGCGGGAGGCTACCCCTTC.

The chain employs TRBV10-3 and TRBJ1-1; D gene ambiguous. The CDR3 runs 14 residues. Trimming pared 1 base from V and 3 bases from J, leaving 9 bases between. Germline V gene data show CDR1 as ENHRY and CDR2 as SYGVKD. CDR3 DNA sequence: TGTGCCATCAGTGAGTTAGAGCCCTACACTGAAGCTTTCTTT. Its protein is CAISELEPYTEAFF.

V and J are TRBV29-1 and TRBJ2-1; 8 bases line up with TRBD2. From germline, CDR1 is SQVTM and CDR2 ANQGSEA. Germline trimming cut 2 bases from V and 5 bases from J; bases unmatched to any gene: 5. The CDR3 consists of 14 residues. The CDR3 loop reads CSVERGGRDNEQFF. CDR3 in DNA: TGCAGCGTTGAACGGGGGGGCCGGGACAATGAGCAGTTCTTC.

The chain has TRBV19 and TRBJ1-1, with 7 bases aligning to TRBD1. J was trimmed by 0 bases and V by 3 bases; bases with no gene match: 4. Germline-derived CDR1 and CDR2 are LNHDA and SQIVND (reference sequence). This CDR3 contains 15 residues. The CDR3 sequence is CASSMAGGMNTEAFF. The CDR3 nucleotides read TGTGCCAGTAGTATGGCAGGGGGTATGAACACTGAAGCTTTCTTT.

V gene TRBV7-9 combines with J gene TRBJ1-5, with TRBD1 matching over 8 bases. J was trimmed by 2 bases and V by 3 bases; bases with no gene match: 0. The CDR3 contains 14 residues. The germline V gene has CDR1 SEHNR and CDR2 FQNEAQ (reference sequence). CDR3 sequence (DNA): TGTGCCAGCAGCTTGGACAGGGGCAATCAGCCCCAGCATTTT. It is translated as CASSLDRGNQPQHF. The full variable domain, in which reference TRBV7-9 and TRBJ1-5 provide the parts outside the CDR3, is DTGVSQNPRHKITKRGQNVTFRCDPISEHNRLYWYRQTLGQGPEFLTYFQNEAQLEKSRLLSDRFSAERPKGSFSTLEIQRTEQGDSAMYLCASSLDRGNQPQHFGDGTRLSIL.

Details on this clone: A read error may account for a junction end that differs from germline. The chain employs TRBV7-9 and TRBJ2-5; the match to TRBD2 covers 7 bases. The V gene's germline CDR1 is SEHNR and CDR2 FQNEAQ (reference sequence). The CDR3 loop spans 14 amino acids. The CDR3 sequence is CSSSPGLGGETQYF. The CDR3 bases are TGTTCCAGCAGCCCGGGGCTGGGGGGGGAGACCCAGTACTTC.

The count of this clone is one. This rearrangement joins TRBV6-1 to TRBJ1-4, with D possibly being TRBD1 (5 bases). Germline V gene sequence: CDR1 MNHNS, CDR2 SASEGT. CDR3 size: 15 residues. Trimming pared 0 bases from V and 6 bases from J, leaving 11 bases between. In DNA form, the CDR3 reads TGTGCCAGCAGTGAAGCGGGAAGGGGTTATGAAAAACTGTTTTTT. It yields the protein CASSEAGRGYEKLFF.

CDR3 in DNA: TGTGCCAGCAGCTCTGAGCGGAACAATGAGCAGTTCTTC. Its protein product is CASSSERNNEQFF. The chain joins TRBV5-4 to TRBJ2-1; possibly TRBD2 for D (5 bases). V was pared by 3 bases and J by 5 bases, with 9 bases between. This CDR3 is built from 13 residues. Germline CDR1 SGHNT, CDR2 YYREEE (reference sequence).

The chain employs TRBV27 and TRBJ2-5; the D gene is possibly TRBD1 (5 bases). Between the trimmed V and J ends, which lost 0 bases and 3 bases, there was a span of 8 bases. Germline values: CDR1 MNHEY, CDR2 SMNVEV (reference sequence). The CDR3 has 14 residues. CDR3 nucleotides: TGTGCCAGCAGTTTATCCAGGGTGGAAGAGACCCAGTACTTC. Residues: CASSLSRVEETQYF.

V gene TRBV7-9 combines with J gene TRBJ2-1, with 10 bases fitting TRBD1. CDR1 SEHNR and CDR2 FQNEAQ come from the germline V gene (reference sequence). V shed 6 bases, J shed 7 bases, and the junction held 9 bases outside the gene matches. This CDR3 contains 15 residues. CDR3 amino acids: CASSLLGTGVNEQFF. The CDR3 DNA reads TGTGCCAGCAGTTTACTCGGGACAGGGGTAAATGAGCAGTTCTTC. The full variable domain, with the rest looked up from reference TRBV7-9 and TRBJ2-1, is DTGVSQNPRHKITKRGQNVTFRCDPISEHNRLYWYRQTLGQGPEFLTYFQNEAQLEKSRLLSDRFSAERPKGSFSTLEIQRTEQGDSAMYLCASSLLGTGVNEQFFGPGTRLTVL.

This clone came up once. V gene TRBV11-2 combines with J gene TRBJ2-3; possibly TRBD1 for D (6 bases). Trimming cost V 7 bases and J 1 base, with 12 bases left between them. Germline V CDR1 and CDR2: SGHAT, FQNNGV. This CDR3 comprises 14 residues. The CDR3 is CASTLQGGTDTQYF. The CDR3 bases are TGTGCCAGCACCCTACAGGGAGGCACAGATACGCAGTATTTT. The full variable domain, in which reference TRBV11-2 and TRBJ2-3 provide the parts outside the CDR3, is EAGVAQSPRYKIIEKRQSVAFWCNPISGHATLYWYQQILGQGPKLLIQFQNNGVVDDSQLPKDRFSAERLKGVDSTLKIQPAKLEDSAVYLCASTLQGGTDTQYFGPGTRLTVL.

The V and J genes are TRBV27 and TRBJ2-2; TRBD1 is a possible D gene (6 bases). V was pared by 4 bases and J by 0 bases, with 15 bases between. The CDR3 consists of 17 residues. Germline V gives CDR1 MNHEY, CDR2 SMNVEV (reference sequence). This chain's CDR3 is CASSSPGTNSNTGELFF. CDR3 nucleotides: TGTGCCAGCAGTTCCCCGGGGACAAATTCGAACACCGGGGAGCTGTTTTTT.

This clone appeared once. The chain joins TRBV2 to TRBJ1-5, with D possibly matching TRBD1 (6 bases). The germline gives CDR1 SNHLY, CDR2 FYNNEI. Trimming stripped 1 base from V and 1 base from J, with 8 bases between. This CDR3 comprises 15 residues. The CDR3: CASSEVGGSNQPQHF. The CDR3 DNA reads TGTGCCAGCAGTGAAGTTGGGGGCAGCAATCAGCCCCAGCATTTT.

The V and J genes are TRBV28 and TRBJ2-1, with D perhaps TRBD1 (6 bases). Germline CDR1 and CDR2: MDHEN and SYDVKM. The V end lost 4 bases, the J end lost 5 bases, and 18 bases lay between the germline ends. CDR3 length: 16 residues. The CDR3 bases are TGTGCCAGCAGTTCCTTAGACAGGAAGGGAGACAATGAGCAGTTCTTC. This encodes CASSSLDRKGDNEQFF.

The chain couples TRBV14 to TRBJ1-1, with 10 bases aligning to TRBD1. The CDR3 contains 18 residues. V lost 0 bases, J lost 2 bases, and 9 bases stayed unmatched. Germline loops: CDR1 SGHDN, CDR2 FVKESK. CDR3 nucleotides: TGTGCCAGCAGCCAAGACTTCCGGGACAGGGGTTTCAACACTGAAGCTTTCTTT. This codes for CASSQDFRDRGFNTEAFF. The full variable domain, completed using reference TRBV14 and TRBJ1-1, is EAGVTQFPSHSVIEKGQTVTLRCDPISGHDNLYWYRRVMGKEIKFLLHFVKESKQDESGMPNNRFLAERTGGTYSTLKVQPAELEDSGVYFCASSQDFRDRGFNTEAFFGQGTRLTVV.

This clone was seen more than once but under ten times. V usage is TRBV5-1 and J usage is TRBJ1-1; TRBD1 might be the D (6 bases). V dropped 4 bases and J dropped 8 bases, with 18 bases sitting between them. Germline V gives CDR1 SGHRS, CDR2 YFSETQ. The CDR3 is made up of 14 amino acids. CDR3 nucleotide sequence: TGCGCCAGCAGCCTAGTAGGACAGCGGATAGAAGCTTTCTTT. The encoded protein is CASSLVGQRIEAFF.

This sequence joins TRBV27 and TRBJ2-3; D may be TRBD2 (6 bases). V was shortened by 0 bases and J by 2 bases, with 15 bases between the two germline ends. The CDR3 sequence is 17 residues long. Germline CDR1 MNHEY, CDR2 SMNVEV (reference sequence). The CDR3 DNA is TGTGCCAGCAGTTTATCGGCGATGGGGCGGGACACAGATACGCAGTATTTT. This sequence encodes CASSLSAMGRDTDTQYF.

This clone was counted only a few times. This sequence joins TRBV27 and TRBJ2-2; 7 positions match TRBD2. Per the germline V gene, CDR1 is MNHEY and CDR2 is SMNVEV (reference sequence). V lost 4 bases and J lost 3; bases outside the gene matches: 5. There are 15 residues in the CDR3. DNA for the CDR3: TGTGCCAGCAGTTCCCGGGACTACTACACCGGGGAGCTGTTTTTT. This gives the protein CASSSRDYYTGELFF.

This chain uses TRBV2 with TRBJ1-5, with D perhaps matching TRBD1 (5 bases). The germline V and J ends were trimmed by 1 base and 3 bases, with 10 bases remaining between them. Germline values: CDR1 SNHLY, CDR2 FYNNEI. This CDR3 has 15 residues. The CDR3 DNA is TGTGCCAGCAGTGAAGATACAGGTTCCAATCAGCCCCAGCATTTT. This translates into CASSEDTGSNQPQHF.